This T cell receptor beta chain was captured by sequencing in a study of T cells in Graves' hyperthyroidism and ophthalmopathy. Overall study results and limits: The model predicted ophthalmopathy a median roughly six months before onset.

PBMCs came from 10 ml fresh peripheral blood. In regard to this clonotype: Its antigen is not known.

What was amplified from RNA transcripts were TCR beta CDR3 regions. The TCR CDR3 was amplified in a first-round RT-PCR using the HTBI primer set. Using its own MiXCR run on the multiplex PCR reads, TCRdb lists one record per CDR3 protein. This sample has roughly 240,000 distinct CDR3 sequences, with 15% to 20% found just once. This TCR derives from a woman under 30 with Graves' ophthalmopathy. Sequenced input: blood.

CDR3 coding DNA: TGTGCCAGCAGTCCGCTGGGGGTCGGGTACAATGAGCAGTTCTTC. Its translation is CASSPLGVGYNEQFF. J is TRBJ2-1 and V is TRBV2; D tentatively reads TRBD1 or TRBD2 (5 bases each). Trimming removed 5 bases at V and 4 bases at J, with 15 bases between. Germline CDR1 SNHLY, CDR2 FYNNEI. The CDR3 length is 15 residues.